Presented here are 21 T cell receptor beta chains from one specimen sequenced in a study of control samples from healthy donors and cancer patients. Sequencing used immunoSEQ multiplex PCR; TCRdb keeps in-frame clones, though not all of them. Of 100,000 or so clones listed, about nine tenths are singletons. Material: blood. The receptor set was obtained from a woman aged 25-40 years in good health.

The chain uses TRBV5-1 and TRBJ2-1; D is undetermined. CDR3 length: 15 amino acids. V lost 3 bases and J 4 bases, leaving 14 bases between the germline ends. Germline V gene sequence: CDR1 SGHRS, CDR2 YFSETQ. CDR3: CASSSDDGAYNEQFF. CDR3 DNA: TGCGCCAGCAGCTCAGACGACGGAGCATACAATGAGCAGTTCTTC.

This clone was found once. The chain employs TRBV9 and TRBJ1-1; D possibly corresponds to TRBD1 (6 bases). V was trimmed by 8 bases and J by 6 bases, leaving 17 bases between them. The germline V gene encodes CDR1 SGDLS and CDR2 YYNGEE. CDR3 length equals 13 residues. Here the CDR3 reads CARGVQGHAEAFF. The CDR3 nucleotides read TGTGCCAGAGGTGTACAGGGACATGCTGAAGCTTTCTTT.

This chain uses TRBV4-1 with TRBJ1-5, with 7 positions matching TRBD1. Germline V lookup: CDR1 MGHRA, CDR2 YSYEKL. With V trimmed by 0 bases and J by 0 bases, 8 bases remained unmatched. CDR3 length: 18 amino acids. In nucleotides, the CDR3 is TGCGCCAGCAGCCAAGAAGGGGGCGCTTCCTATAGCAATCAGCCCCAGCATTTT. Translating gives CASSQEGGASYSNQPQHF.

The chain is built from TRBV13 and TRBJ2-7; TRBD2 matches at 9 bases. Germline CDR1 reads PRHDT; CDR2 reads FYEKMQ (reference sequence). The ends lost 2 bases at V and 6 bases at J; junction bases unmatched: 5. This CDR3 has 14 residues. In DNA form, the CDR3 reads TGTGCCAGCAGCTTACAGGTAGCGGGAGCCGAGCAGTACTTC. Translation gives CASSLQVAGAEQYF. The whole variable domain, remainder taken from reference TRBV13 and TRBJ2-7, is AAGVIQSPRHLIKEKRETATLKCYPIPRHDTVYWYQQGPGQDPQFLISFYEKMQSDKGSIPDRFSAQQFSDYHSELNMSSLELGDSALYFCASSLQVAGAEQYFGPGTRLTVT.

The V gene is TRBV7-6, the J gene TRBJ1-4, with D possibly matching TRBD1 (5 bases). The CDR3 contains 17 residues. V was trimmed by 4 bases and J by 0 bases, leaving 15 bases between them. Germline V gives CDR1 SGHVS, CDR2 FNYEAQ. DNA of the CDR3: TGTGCCAGCAGCTCGGGGGGACCCCTTGCAACTAATGAAAAACTGTTTTTT. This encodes CASSSGGPLATNEKLFF.

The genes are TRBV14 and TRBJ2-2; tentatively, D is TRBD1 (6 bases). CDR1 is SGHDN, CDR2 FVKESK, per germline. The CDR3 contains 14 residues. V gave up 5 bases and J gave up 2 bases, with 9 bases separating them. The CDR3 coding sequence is TGTGCCAGCAGCGGGACAATTAACACCGGGGAGCTGTTTTTT. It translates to CASSGTINTGELFF. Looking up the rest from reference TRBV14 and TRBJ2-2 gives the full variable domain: EAGVTQFPSHSVIEKGQTVTLRCDPISGHDNLYWYRRVMGKEIKFLLHFVKESKQDESGMPNNRFLAERTGGTYSTLKVQPAELEDSGVYFCASSGTINTGELFFGEGSRLTVL.

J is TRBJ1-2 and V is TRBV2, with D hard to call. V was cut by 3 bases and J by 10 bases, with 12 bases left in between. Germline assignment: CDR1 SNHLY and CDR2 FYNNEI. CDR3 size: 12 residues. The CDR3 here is CASSEGSDNYTF. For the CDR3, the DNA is TGTGCCAGCAGTGAGGGATCCGATAACTACACCTTC.

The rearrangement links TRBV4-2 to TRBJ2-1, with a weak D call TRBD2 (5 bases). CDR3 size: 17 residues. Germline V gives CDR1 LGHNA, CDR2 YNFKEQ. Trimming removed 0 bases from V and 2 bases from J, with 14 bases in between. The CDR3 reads CASSQELGAPTYNEQFF. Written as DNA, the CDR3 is TGTGCCAGCAGCCAAGAGCTGGGAGCGCCTACCTACAATGAGCAGTTCTTC.

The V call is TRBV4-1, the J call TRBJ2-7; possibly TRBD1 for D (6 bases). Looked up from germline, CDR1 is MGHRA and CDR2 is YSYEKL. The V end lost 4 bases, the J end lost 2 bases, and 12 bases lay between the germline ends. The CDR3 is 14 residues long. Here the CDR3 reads CASSPAGVTYEQYF. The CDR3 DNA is TGCGCCAGCAGCCCAGCAGGGGTAACCTACGAGCAGTACTTC.

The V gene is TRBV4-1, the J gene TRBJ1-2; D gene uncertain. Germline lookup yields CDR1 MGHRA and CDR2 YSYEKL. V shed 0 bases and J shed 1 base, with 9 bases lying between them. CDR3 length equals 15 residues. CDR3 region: CASSQDSTINYGYTF. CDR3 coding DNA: TGCGCCAGCAGCCAAGATTCCACTATTAACTATGGCTACACCTTC.

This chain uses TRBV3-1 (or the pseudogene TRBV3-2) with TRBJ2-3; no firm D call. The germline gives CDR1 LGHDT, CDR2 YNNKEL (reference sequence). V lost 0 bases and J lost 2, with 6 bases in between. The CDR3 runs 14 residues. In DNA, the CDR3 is TGTGCCAGCAGCCAAGAATTGCACACAGATACGCAGTATTTT. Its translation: CASSQELHTDTQYF.

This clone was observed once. The CDR3 loop is CASSLWDRGNSPLHF. The CDR3 nucleotides read TGTGCCAGCAGTTTATGGGACAGGGGTAATTCACCCCTCCACTTT. V usage is TRBV28 and J usage is TRBJ1-6; 9 bases fit TRBD1. This CDR3 is 15 amino acids long. J lost 6 bases, V lost 0 bases, and 0 bases had no gene match. CDR1 and CDR2 from the germline V gene are MDHEN and SYDVKM.

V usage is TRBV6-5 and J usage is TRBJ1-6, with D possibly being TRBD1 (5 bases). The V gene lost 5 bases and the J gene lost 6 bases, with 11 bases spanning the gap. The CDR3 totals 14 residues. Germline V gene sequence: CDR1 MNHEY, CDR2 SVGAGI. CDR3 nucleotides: TGTGCCAGCAGTCCCGGGACCAGTAATTCACCCCTCCACTTT. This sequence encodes CASSPGTSNSPLHF.

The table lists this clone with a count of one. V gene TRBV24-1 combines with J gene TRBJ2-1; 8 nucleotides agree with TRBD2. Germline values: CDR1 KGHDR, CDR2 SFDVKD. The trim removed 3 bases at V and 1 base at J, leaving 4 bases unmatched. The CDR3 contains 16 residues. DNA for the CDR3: TGTGCCACCAGTGATCGGGGGGGGGCATCCTACAATGAGCAGTTCTTC. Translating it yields CATSDRGGASYNEQFF.

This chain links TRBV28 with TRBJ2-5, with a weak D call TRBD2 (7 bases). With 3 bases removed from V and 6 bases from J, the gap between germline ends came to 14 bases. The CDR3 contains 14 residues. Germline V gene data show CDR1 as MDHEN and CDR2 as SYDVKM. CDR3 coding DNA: TGTGCCAGCAGTTTGGGGGGGGGCCCACAGACCCAGTACTTC. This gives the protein CASSLGGGPQTQYF.

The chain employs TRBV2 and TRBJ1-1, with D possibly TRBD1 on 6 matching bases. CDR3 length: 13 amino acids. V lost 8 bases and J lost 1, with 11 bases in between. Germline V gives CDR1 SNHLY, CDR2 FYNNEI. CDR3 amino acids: CASSGQTNTEAFF. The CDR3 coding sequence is TGTGCCAGCTCCGGACAGACGAACACTGAAGCTTTCTTT.

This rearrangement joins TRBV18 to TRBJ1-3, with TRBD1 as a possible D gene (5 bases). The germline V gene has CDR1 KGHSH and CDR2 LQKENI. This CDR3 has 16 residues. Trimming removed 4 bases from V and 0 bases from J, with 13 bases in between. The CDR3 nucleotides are TGTGCCAGCTCACAAGTACAGGCTTACTCTGGAAACACCATATATTTT. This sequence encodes CASSQVQAYSGNTIYF.

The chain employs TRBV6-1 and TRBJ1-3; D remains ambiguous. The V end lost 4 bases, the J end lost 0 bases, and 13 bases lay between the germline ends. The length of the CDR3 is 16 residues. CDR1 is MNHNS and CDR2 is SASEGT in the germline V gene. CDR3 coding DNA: TGTGCCAGCAGTGGAGGCAGAACTTACTCTGGAAACACCATATATTTT. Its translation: CASSGGRTYSGNTIYF.

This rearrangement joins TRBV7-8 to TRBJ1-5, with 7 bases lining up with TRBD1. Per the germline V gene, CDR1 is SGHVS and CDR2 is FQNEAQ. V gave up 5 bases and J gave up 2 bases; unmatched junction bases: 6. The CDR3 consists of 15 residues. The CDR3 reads CASSLTGLGNQPQHF. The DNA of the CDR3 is TGTGCCAGCAGCCTGACAGGGCTAGGCAATCAGCCCCAGCATTTT.

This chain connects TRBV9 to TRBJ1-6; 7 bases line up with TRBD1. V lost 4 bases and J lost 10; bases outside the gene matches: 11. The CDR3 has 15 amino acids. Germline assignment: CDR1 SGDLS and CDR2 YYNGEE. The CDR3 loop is CASSSRGTVPSPLHF. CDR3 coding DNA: TGTGCCAGCAGCTCCCGCGGGACAGTACCCTCACCCCTCCACTTT.

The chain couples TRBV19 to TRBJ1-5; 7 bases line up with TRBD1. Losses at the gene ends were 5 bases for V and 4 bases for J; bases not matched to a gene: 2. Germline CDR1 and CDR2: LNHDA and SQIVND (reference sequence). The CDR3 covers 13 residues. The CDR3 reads CASSDRVNQPQHF. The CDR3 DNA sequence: TGTGCCAGTAGTGACAGGGTAAATCAGCCCCAGCATTTT.